This TCR beta chain stems from a study of cytomegalovirus exposure and HLA in healthy donors. Across the study: Prior work identified 120 million or so unique TCR beta sequences in 150 million to 200 million T cells. Notes on the study in general: As was reported, the HLA-A and HLA-B alleles of most subjects were accurately predicted from TCR beta sequences. Highest at DRB1 and lowest at HLA-C, TCR association rates differed among HLA loci in a later analysis.

Amplification used 60 Vbeta primers and 13 Jbeta primers. Sequenced by immunoSEQ multiplex PCR; TCRdb stores in-frame clones only, minus some. The repertoire holds under 130,000 clones, with roughly 79% as singletons. On this clone itself: Its antigen is currently unknown.

CDR1 and CDR2 from the germline V gene are KGHSH and LQKENI. V lost 10 bases to trimming and J lost 0 bases, with 15 bases between them. CDR3 length equals 14 residues. This receptor was obtained from a man aged 50 to 59 in good health and CMV-seropositive. Sequencing input: PBMCs. The chain combines TRBV18 with TRBJ2-5; D might be TRBD2 (5 bases). This chain's CDR3 is CATKSERHQETQYF. CDR3 DNA: TGTGCCACCAAATCGGAGCGGCACCAAGAGACCCAGTACTTC.